This T cell receptor beta chain was documented in a study of blood T cell repertoires in COVID-19. Overall study context: Researchers got acute and convalescent COVID-19 samples from the United States, Italy and Spain. In each case, the material was cDNA or gDNA derived from T cells, B-cell-depleted T cells, or PBMCs.

Germline V CDR1 and CDR2: KGHSH, LQKENI. J lost 5 bases, V lost 4 bases, and 9 bases had no gene match. CDR3 length equals 15 residues. Per the original methods: The assay estimated nucleated cells by amplifying reference gene primers. Libraries were prepared by immunoSEQ multiplex PCR; TCRdb keeps only in-frame clonotypes and omits some of them. V and J calls and clone size are copied from that table; D and trimming were computed from the DNA. This sample yields 55,000 to 70,000 clones, of which over 75% are seen a single time; around 7.3% belongs to the top ten. The specimen was peripheral blood. V and J are TRBV18 and TRBJ1-1; TRBD1 matches at 8 bases. The receptor's source is a man aged 35 to 55 with COVID-19, enrolled during active disease. CDR3 amino acids: CASSRETGDGTEAFF. The CDR3 DNA reads TGTGCCAGCTCACGGGAGACAGGGGATGGGACTGAAGCTTTCTTT.